The rows below give T cell receptor beta chains drawn from one sample of a study of T-cell reconstitution after alpha-beta-depleted transplantation in children. TCRdb reprocessed the PCR reads via MiXCR and lists one record per CDR3 protein. The data contain roughly 89,000 distinct CDR3 sequences, less than 15% of them seen just once; the ten biggest clones take up around 13%. The source was PBMCs from the stem cell graft donor, collected from the stem cell graft. The receptor set was obtained from a human donor who donated a stem cell graft to a child with inherited bone marrow failure. CDR3s include the opening cysteine and the closing phenylalanine or tryptophan. The order of the fields is V gene, clone size, D gene, J gene, CDR3 DNA, CDR3 protein. The D gene is left open where the match is weak. Size is stated for part of the rows, as once, few or many counts, or as a class when the clone is expanded.

>TRBV7-2|many|-|TRBJ2-3
TGTGCCAGCAGCTTAGCGAGCGGGTTCGGCACAGATACGCAGTATTTT
CASSLASGFGTDTQYF
>TRBV4-2|many|-|TRBJ2-2
TGTGCCAGCAGCCAAGATGAGCAGGGGAGAACGGACACCGGGGAGCTGTTTTTT
CASSQDEQGRTDTGELFF
>TRBV5-1|many|-|TRBJ2-1
TGCGCCAGCAGCTCATTGAAAGCGGCCCTTACCAATGAGCAGTTCTTC
CASSSLKAALTNEQFF
>TRBV7-2|few|TRBD2|TRBJ2-7
TGTGCCAGCAGCCCCAATTTCCGGACTAGCGGGCGGCAGTACTTC
CASSPNFRTSGRQYF
>TRBV7-2|many|TRBD1|TRBJ2-7
TGTGCCAGCAGCCCCAGCGGAGGGACAGGGGGCTACGAGCAGTACTTC
CASSPSGGTGGYEQYF
>TRBV28|many|-|TRBJ2-7
TGTGCCAGCAGAACGCCCGGGACGTCCGCCTCCTACGAGCAGTACTTC
CASRTPGTSASYEQYF
>TRBV15|many|-|TRBJ2-1
TGTGCCACCAGCAGGACTGTGGGGGGTTTGTCCAATGAGCAGTTCTTC
CATSRTVGGLSNEQFF
>TRBV5-1|many|-|TRBJ2-3
TGCGCCAGCAGCTTTAAGGGAGATACGCAGTATTTT
CASSFKGDTQYF
>TRBV7-2|many|TRBD2|TRBJ2-1
TGTGCCAGCAGCTTGATTGGGCCGGGGGGGCTCGATGAGCAGTTCTTC
CASSLIGPGGLDEQFF
>TRBV7-2|many|-|TRBJ2-2
TGTGCCAGCAGCTTCAGTGGAGACACCGGGGAGCTGTTTTTT
CASSFSGDTGELFF
>TRBV7-2|few|-|TRBJ2-2
TGTGCCAGCAGCTTAATGTCCGGCACGAACACCGGGGAGCTGTTTTTT
CASSLMSGTNTGELFF
>TRBV20-1|-|-|TRBJ1-6
TGCAGTGCTCAACTGCAGGGGACCCTCCACTTT
CSAQLQGTLHF
>TRBV27|many|-|TRBJ1-5
TGTGCCAGCAGTGCCCGGGCACACAATCAGCCCCAGCATTTT
CASSARAHNQPQHF
>TRBV12-3/TRBV12-4|many|-|TRBJ2-2
TGTGCCAGCAGTTTAGGGGTCGGGGAGCTGTTTTTT
CASSLGVGELFF
>TRBV24-1|many|TRBD1|TRBJ2-2
TGTGCCACCAGTCCCGACAGGGGCACCGGGGAGCTGTTTTTT
CATSPDRGTGELFF
>TRBV20-1|many|TRBD1|TRBJ1-1
TGCAGTGCTAGAAAGGGGGCGTTAGCTTTCTTT
CSARKGALAFF
>TRBV5-1|many|TRBD1|TRBJ2-2
TGCGCCAGCAGTCCCGACAGGGGGCGAAGAGTCGGGGAGCTGTTTTTT
CASSPDRGRRVGELFF
>TRBV12-3/TRBV12-4|few|TRBD1|TRBJ1-4
TGTGCCAGCAGTCTCGACAGGGAAGGGGCTAATGAAAAACTGTTTTTT
CASSLDREGANEKLFF
>TRBV5-1|many|TRBD1|TRBJ1-1
TGCGCCAGCAGCTTAGTGACAGGGCAAGCTGAAGCTTTCTTT
CASSLVTGQAEAFF
>TRBV7-9|-|-|TRBJ2-7
TGTGCCAGCAGCTTCGGGGGGCGCGAGGAGCAGTACTTC
CASSFGGREEQYF
>TRBV5-5|many|TRBD1|TRBJ2-2
TGTGCCAGCAGCTTGGTGGGACAGAGCACCGGGGAGCTGTTTTTT
CASSLVGQSTGELFF
>TRBV28|many|-|TRBJ1-4
TGTGCCAGCAGTTTAAGGGACATAGCCGTCCATGGGCTGTTTTTT
CASSLRDIAVHGLFF
>TRBV3-1|many|TRBD1|TRBJ2-6
TGTGCCAGCAGCCAACTTCGGACAGGGGCTTCCTCTGGGGCCAACGTCCTGACTTTC
CASSQLRTGASSGANVLTF
>TRBV4-3|many|TRBD1|TRBJ2-1
TGCGCCAGCAGCCCTAGACAGGGCCTTTTTGAGCAGTTCTTC
CASSPRQGLFEQFF
>TRBV10-3|many|-|TRBJ2-7
TGTGCCATCAGTGACCTCGAACCCTACGAGCAGTACTTC
CAISDLEPYEQYF
>TRBV5-1|many|TRBD1|TRBJ2-7
TGCGCCAGCAGCTTCGGACAGGTACCCTACGAGCAGTACTTC
CASSFGQVPYEQYF
>TRBV20-1|many|TRBD2|TRBJ2-7
TGCAGTGCTCATAGCGGGAGTTACTACGAGCAGTACTTC
CSAHSGSYYEQYF
>TRBV7-2|many|TRBD2|TRBJ2-3
TGTGCCAGCAGCCCCCCTAGCGGGGGGGCTAAAGATACGCAGTATTTT
CASSPPSGGAKDTQYF
>TRBV4-2|many|TRBD1|TRBJ1-2
TGTGCCAGCAGCCAGGCCGGGACAGGGGAGGATGGCTACACCTTC
CASSQAGTGEDGYTF
>TRBV9|many|TRBD2|TRBJ2-7
TGTGCCAGCAGCAGACTCCTAGCGGGGGGCGACGAGCAGTACTTC
CASSRLLAGGDEQYF
>TRBV5-1|few|TRBD1|TRBJ2-7
TGCGCCAGCAGCACTTCCATGACAGGGAAGGCCGAGCAGTACTTC
CASSTSMTGKAEQYF
>TRBV21-1|-|-|TRBJ2-3
TGTGCCTGCAGCAAAGAGGCAGGGCTTAGAGGAGATACGCAGTATTTT
CACSKEAGLRGDTQYF
>TRBV9|many|TRBD2|TRBJ2-7
TGTGCCAGCAGCGTTGGCGGGGGGGCTGTCGAGCAGTACTTC
CASSVGGGAVEQYF